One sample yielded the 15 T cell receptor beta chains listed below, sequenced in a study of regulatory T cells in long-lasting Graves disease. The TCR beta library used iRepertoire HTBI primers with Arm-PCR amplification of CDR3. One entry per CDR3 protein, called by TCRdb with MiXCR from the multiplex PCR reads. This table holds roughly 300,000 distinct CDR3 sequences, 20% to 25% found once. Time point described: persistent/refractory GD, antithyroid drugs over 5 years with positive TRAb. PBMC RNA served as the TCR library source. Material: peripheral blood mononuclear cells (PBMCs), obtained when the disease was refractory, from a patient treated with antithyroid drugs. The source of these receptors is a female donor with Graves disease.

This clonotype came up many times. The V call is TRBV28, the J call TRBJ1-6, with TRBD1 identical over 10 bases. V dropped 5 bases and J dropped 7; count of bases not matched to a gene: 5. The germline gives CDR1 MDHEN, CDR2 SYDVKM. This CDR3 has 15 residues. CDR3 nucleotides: TGTGCCAGCAGTGACCCGGACAGGGGGAATTCACCCCTCCACTTT. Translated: CASSDPDRGNSPLHF.

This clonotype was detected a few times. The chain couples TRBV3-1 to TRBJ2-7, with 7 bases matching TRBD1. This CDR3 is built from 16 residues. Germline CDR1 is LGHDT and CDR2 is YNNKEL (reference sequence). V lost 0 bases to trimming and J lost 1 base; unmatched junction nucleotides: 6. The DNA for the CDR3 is TGTGCCAGCAGCCAAGAGGGACAGAAACCTTCCTACGAGCAGTACTTC. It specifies CASSQEGQKPSYEQYF.

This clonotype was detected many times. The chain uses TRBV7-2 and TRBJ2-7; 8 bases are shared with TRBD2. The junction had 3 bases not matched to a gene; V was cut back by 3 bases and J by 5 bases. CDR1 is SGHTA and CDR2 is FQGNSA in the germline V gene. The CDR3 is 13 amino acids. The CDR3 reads CASSFLRGDEQYF. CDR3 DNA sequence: TGTGCCAGCAGCTTCTTGCGGGGGGACGAGCAGTACTTC.

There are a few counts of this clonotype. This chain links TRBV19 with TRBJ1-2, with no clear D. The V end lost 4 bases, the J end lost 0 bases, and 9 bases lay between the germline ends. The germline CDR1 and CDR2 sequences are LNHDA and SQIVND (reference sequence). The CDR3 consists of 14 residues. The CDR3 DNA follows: TGTGCCAGTAGTAGCTCCAGGACTAACTATGGCTACACCTTC. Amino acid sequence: CASSSSRTNYGYTF.

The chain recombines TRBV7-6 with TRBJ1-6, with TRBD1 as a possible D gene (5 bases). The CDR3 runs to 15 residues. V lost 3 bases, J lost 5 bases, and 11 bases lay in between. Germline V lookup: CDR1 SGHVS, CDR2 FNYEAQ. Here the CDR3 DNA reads TGTGCCAGCAGCTTGCGGCAGGGAGATAATTCACCCCTCCACTTT. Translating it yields CASSLRQGDNSPLHF.

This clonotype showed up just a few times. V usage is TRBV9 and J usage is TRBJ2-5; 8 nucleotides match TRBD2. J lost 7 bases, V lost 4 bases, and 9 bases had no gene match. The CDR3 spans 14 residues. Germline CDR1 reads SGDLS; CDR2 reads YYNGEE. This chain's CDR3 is CASSPWREEVTQYF. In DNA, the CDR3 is TGTGCCAGCAGCCCTTGGCGGGAGGAAGTGACCCAGTACTTC.

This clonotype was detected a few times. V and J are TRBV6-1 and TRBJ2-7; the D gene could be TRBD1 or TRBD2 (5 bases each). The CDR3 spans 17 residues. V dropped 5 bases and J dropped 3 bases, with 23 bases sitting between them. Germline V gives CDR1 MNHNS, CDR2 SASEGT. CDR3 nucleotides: TGTGCCAGCAGTCCCCTGGGGAGCGAGGGGATTTACTACGAGCAGTACTTC. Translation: CASSPLGSEGIYYEQYF.

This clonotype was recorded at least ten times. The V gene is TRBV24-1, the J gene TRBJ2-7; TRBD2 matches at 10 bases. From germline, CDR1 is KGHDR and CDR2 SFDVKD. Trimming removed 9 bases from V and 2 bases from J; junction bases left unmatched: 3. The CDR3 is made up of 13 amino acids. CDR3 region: CATSSGRAYEQYF. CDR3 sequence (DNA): TGTGCCACCTCGAGCGGGAGGGCCTACGAGCAGTACTTC.

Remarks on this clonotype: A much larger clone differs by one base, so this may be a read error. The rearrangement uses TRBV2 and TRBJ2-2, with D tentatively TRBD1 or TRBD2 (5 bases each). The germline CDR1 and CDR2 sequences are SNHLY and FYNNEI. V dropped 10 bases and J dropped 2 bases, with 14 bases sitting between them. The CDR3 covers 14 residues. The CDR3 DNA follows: TGTGCCAACTCACGGGGCTCCAACACCGGGGAGCTGTTTTTT. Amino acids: CANSRGSNTGELFF.

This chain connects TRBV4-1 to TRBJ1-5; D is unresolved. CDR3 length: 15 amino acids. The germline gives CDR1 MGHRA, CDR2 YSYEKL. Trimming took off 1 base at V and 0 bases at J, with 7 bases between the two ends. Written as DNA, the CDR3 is TGCGCCAGCAGCCAAGTCGCAGATAGCAATCAGCCCCAGCATTTT. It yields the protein CASSQVADSNQPQHF.

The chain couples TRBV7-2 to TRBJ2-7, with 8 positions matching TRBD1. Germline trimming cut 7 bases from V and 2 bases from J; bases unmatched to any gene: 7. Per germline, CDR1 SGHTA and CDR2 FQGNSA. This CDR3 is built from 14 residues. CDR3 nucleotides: TGTGCCAGCACCCCGGGACAGGTGACCTACGAGCAGTACTTC. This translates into CASTPGQVTYEQYF.

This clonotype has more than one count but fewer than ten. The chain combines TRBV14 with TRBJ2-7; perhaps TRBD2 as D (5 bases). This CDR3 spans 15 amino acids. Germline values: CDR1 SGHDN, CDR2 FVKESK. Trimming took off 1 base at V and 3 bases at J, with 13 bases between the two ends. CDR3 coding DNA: TGTGCCAGCAGCCAAGGAAGCGGTCCCGGCTACGAGCAGTACTTC. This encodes CASSQGSGPGYEQYF.

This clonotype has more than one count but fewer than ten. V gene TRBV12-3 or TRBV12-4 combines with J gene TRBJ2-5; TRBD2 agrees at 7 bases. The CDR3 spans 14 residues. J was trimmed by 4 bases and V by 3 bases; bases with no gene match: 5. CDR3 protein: CASSLAGVGETQYF. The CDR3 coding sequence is TGTGCCAGCAGTTTGGCGGGAGTAGGAGAGACCCAGTACTTC.

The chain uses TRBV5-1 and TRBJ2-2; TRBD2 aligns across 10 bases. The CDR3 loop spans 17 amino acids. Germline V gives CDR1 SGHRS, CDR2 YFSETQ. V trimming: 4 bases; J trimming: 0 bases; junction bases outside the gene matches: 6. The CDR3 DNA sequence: TGCGCCAGCAGCCTACGAACTAGCGGGACGAACACCGGGGAGCTGTTTTTT. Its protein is CASSLRTSGTNTGELFF. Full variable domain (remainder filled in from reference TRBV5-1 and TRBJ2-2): KAGVTQTPRYLIKTRGQQVTLSCSPISGHRSVSWYQQTPGQGLQFLFEYFSETQRNKGNFPGRFSGRQFSNSRSEMNVSTLELGDSALYLCASSLRTSGTNTGELFFGEGSRLTVL.

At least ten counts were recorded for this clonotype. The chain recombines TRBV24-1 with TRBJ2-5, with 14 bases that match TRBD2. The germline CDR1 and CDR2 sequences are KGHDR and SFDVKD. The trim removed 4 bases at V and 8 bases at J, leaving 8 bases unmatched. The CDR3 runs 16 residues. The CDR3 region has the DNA TGTGCCACCAGTGACCCGCCGGGACTAGCGGGAGAAACCCAGTACTTC. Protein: CATSDPPGLAGETQYF.